This T cell receptor (beta chain) was retrieved from a study of CD8 T cells in Susac syndrome. The wider study: Within the sequenced Susac syndrome patient group, about six exhibited active disease and roughly 8 were in remission.

TEMRA cells were FACS-enriched, unlike CD8+ and CD4+ T cells, which were negatively isolated. An amount of RNA that ranged from about 0.45 to 1 ug was reverse transcribed with random hexamers. MiXCR was run by TCRdb on the immunoSEQ multiplex PCR reads, yielding one entry per CDR3 protein. The repertoire holds about 240,000 distinct CDR3 sequences, about 96% seen once, with under 0.12% in the top ten. The source of this sequence is a human donor with Susac syndrome. Source material: CD4+ T cells from PBMCs.

This CDR3 reads CASSKGGASYEQYF. CDR3 DNA: TGCGCCAGCAGCAAGGGAGGGGCGTCCTACGAGCAGTACTTC. V gene TRBV4-1 combines with J gene TRBJ2-7, with 7 bases aligning to TRBD2. V was clipped by 5 bases and J by 1 base; unmatched bases: 5. CDR1 and CDR2 from the germline V gene are MGHRA and YSYEKL. There are 14 residues in the CDR3.